Each of the 11 T cell receptor beta chains below was sequenced from the same sample in a study of T cell repertoires in cytomegalovirus infection. TCRdb independently ran MiXCR on the reads; one entry per CDR3 protein. The sample holds around 530,000 distinct CDR3 sequences, 26% seen once. Material: PBMCs. The source of these receptors is a human donor in good health (CMV status not recorded). Some clones in this sample may be carry-over from other donors' samples.

This clonotype was detected only a few times. The genes are TRBV12-3 or TRBV12-4 and TRBJ2-5, with a weak D call TRBD2 (5 bases). The CDR3 totals 14 residues. The V end lost 3 bases, the J end lost 2 bases, and 10 bases lay between the germline ends. CDR3: CASSFSATQETQYF. The CDR3 DNA is TGTGCCAGCAGTTTTAGCGCAACACAAGAGACCCAGTACTTC.

The chain joins TRBV14 to TRBJ2-1, with D perhaps given as TRBD1 or TRBD2 (5 bases each). The CDR3 runs to 14 residues. Trimming cost V 4 bases and J 3 bases, with 10 bases left between them. Germline values: CDR1 SGHDN, CDR2 FVKESK. The CDR3 DNA reads as TGTGCCAGCAGCCCCGGGGCACTCTACAATGAGCAGTTCTTC. Translation gives CASSPGALYNEQFF.

This clonotype was observed a handful of times. One end of the junction varies from germline; a read error may be responsible. The chain joins TRBV25-1 to TRBJ2-3; no firm D call. This CDR3 is built from 10 residues. The germline V gene has CDR1 MGHDK and CDR2 SYGVNS. The CDR3 DNA reads as TGTGCCAGCGGTGAGAATACGCAGTATTTT. Translating it yields CASGENTQYF. Filled out from reference TRBV25-1 and TRBJ2-3, the complete variable domain reads EADIYQTPRYLVIGTGKKITLECSQTMGHDKMYWYQQDPGMELHLIHYSYGVNSTEKGDLSSESTVSRIRTEHFPLTLESARPSHTSQYLCASGENTQYFGPGTRLTVL.

This clonotype was found a few times. The chain has TRBV12-3 or TRBV12-4 and TRBJ2-7, with D tentatively TRBD1 or TRBD2 (5 bases each). V lost 2 bases to trimming and J lost 6 bases, with 8 bases between them. The CDR3 sequence is 12 residues long. The CDR3 is CASSLRDGEQYV. The CDR3 nucleotides read TGTGCCAGCAGTTTAAGGGACGGCGAGCAGTACGTC.

This clonotype was found many times. Written as DNA, the CDR3 is TGTGCCAGCAGCCCGGGGACTCCATACACCGGGGAGCTGTTTTTT. It encodes CASSPGTPYTGELFF. The chain recombines TRBV7-3 with TRBJ2-2; D is perhaps TRBD2 (6 bases). Trimming pared 5 bases from V and 3 bases from J, leaving 13 bases between. In germline, CDR1 is SGHTA, CDR2 FQGTGA. The CDR3 sequence is 15 residues long. The full variable domain, its missing parts supplied by reference TRBV7-3 and TRBJ2-2, is GAGVSQTPSNKVTEKGKYVELRCDPISGHTALYWYRQSLGQGPEFLIYFQGTGAADDSGLPNDRFFAVRPEGSVSTLKIQRTERGDSAVYLCASSPGTPYTGELFFGEGSRLTVL.

This clonotype was found many times. The chain recombines TRBV19 with TRBJ1-5, with 8 bases identical to TRBD1. The CDR3 sequence is 16 residues long. Germline CDR1 LNHDA, CDR2 SQIVND (reference sequence). Trimming cost V 3 bases and J 5 bases; bases outside gene matches: 9. The CDR3 loop is CASSIVAGQGHQPQHF. In nucleotides, the CDR3 is TGTGCCAGTAGTATTGTAGCCGGACAGGGCCATCAGCCCCAGCATTTT. The entire variable domain, with the rest obtained from reference TRBV19 and TRBJ1-5, is as follows: DGGITQSPKYLFRKEGQNVTLSCEQNLNHDAMYWYRQDPGQGLRLIYYSQIVNDFQKGDIAEGYSVSREKKESFPLTVTSAQKNPTAFYLCASSIVAGQGHQPQHFGDGTRLSIL.

This clonotype has ten or more counts. This chain links TRBV7-9 with TRBJ2-7; 7 nucleotides match TRBD2. Germline V gene sequence: CDR1 SEHNR, CDR2 FQNEAQ (reference sequence). The CDR3 covers 15 residues. V trimming: 1 base; J trimming: 4 bases; junction bases outside the gene matches: 7. The CDR3 DNA reads TGTGCCAGCAGCTTAGTAGGCGGGAGCCGGTACGAGCAGTACTTC. Amino acids: CASSLVGGSRYEQYF.

This chain connects TRBV7-2 to TRBJ2-3, with D unclear. V shed 0 bases and J shed 5 bases, with 12 bases lying between them. This CDR3 contains 15 residues. The germline V gene encodes CDR1 SGHTA and CDR2 FQGNSA. The CDR3 loop is CASSLATNPLDTQYF. For the CDR3, the DNA is TGTGCCAGCAGCTTAGCTACTAACCCCTTAGATACGCAGTATTTT.

The genes are TRBV7-2 and TRBJ2-7; TRBD1 is a possible D gene (6 bases). V dropped 3 bases and J dropped 2 bases, with 11 bases sitting between them. CDR1 SGHTA and CDR2 FQGNSA come from the germline V gene. The CDR3 is made up of 14 amino acids. CDR3 coding DNA: TGTGCCAGCAGCTTGGCAGGGGCGGCCTACGAGCAGTACTTC. It yields the protein CASSLAGAAYEQYF.

The chain recombines TRBV5-6 with TRBJ2-2; D unresolved. This CDR3 is built from 15 residues. V lost 4 bases and J lost 4, with 14 bases in between. Germline CDR1 and CDR2: SGHDT and YYEEEE. The CDR3 nucleotides are TGTGCCAGCAGCCGAGAGCCAGCCGGCACCGGGGAGCTGTTTTTT. It encodes CASSREPAGTGELFF.

The chain is built from TRBV10-3 and TRBJ2-7; D is undetermined. Germline V gives CDR1 ENHRY, CDR2 SYGVKD. The V and J ends lost 8 bases and 0 bases respectively, with 8 bases between them. CDR3 size: 12 residues. The CDR3 region is CAIGPSSYEQYV. The CDR3 region has the DNA TGTGCCATCGGACCCTCCTCCTACGAGCAGTACGTC.